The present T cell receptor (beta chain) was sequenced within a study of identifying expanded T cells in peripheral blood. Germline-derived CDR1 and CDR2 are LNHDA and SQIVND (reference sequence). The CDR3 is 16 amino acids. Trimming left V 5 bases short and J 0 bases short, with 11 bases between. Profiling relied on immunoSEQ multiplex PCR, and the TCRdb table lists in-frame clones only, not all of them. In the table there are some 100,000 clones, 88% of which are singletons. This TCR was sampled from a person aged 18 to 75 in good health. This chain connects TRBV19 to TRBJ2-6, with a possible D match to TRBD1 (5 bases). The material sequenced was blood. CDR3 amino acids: CASSLAGRSGANVLTF. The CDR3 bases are TGTGCCAGTAGTTTGGCAGGGCGCTCTGGGGCCAACGTCCTGACTTTC. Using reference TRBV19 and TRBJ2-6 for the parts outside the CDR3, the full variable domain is DGGITQSPKYLFRKEGQNVTLSCEQNLNHDAMYWYRQDPGQGLRLIYYSQIVNDFQKGDIAEGYSVSREKKESFPLTVTSAQKNPTAFYLCASSLAGRSGANVLTFGAGSRLTVL.